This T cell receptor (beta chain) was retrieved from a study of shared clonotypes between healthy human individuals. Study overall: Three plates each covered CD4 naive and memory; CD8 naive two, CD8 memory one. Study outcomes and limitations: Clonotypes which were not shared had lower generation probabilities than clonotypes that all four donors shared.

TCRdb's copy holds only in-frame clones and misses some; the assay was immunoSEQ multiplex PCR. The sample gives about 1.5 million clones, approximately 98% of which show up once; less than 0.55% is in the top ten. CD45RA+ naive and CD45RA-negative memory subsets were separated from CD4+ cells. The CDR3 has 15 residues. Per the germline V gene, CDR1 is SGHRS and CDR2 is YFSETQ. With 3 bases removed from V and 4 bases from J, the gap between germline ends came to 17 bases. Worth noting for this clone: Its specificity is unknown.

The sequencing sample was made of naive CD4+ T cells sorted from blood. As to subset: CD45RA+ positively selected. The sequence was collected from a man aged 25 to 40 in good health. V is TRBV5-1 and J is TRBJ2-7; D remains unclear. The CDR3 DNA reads TGCGCCAGCAGCTCCAACAGCCAGAGAGAGTACGAGCAGTACTTC. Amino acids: CASSSNSQREYEQYF.